This record covers a single TCR beta chain. A library of TCRbeta sequences, prepared with unique molecular identifiers, was generated. From the PCR reads, TCRdb called clonotypes with MiXCR, one entry per CDR3 protein. Here the sample spans 500,000 or so distinct CDR3 sequences, approximately 32% being singletons. The germline CDR1 and CDR2 sequences are SQVTM and ANQGSEA. The CDR3 covers 16 residues. V was cut by 2 bases and J by 1 base, with 15 bases left in between. The data are from a study of T-cell reconstitution after alpha-beta-depleted transplantation in children. The V gene is TRBV29-1, the J gene TRBJ1-3; D ambiguous. This receptor was obtained from a human donor who donated a stem cell graft to a child with aplastic anemia. The source material was PBMCs from the stem cell graft donor, sampled from the stem cell graft. CDR3: CSVELGRKTSGNTIYF. The CDR3 DNA follows: TGCAGCGTTGAATTAGGACGGAAGACTTCTGGAAACACCATATATTTT.